One and the same sample provided the 27 T cell receptor beta chains below, sequenced in a study of blood T cell repertoires in COVID-19. The assay was immunoSEQ multiplex PCR, and TCRdb's table has in-frame clones only and misses some. This sample has around 61,000 clones, with about 81% found just once. Sequencing was performed on peripheral blood. These receptors all come from a man older than 75 with acute or convalescent COVID-19.

The V call is TRBV5-1, the J call TRBJ2-2; 9 nucleotides line up with TRBD1. V lost 4 bases and J lost 4; bases outside the gene matches: 8. CDR3 length: 16 amino acids. From germline, CDR1 is SGHRS and CDR2 YFSETQ. The CDR3 nucleotides read TGCGCCAGCAGCCCCAGCGGGACAGGGAGCACCGGGGAGCTGTTTTTT. Its translation is CASSPSGTGSTGELFF.

V gene TRBV6-2 or TRBV6-3 combines with J gene TRBJ2-5; 9 bases line up with TRBD1. The germline gives CDR1 MNHEY, CDR2 SVGEGT. V was clipped by 4 bases and J by 4 bases; unmatched bases: 10. The length of the CDR3 is 16 residues. The CDR3, as DNA: TGTGCCAGCAGTTCCCTCTGGACAGGGGATGGAGAGACCCAGTACTTC. Encoded protein: CASSSLWTGDGETQYF.

The chain employs TRBV11-2 and TRBJ2-1; perhaps TRBD1 as D (5 bases). The germline V and J ends were trimmed by 1 base and 9 bases, with 13 bases remaining between them. The CDR3 is made up of 14 amino acids. From germline, CDR1 is SGHAT and CDR2 FQNNGV. The CDR3 is CASSLGQGYGEQFF. The CDR3 DNA is TGTGCCAGCAGCTTAGGCCAGGGATATGGTGAGCAGTTCTTC.

This clone was seen a handful of times. This rearrangement joins TRBV19 to TRBJ2-2; perhaps TRBD2 as D (5 bases). The ends were cut back, 3 bases at V and 5 bases at J, with 7 bases in the middle. The CDR3 runs 13 residues. Germline CDR1 LNHDA, CDR2 SQIVND (reference sequence). CDR3 loop: CASSIGETGELFF. Written as DNA, the CDR3 is TGTGCCAGTAGTATTGGGGAGACCGGGGAGCTGTTTTTT. The whole variable domain, remainder taken from reference TRBV19 and TRBJ2-2, is DGGITQSPKYLFRKEGQNVTLSCEQNLNHDAMYWYRQDPGQGLRLIYYSQIVNDFQKGDIAEGYSVSREKKESFPLTVTSAQKNPTAFYLCASSIGETGELFFGEGSRLTVL.

The chain has TRBV6-4 and TRBJ1-2, with D possibly being TRBD1 (6 bases). The ends were cut back, 2 bases at V and 7 bases at J, with 11 bases in the middle. Germline assignment: CDR1 MRHNA and CDR2 SNTAGT. CDR3 length: 13 amino acids. CDR3 amino acids: CASSDEGGFGYTF. Written as DNA, the CDR3 is TGTGCCAGCAGTGACGAGGGGGGGTTTGGCTACACCTTC.

This chain joins TRBV7-2 and TRBJ2-4; TRBD1 aligns across 8 bases. Trimming removed 5 bases from V and 3 bases from J; junction bases left unmatched: 15. The germline V gene has CDR1 SGHTA and CDR2 FQGNSA. The CDR3 totals 18 residues. The CDR3 loop reads CASSDFSTGASGKNIQYF. The DNA for the CDR3 is TGTGCCAGCAGCGATTTTTCGACAGGGGCCTCGGGCAAAAACATTCAGTACTTC.

In its sample, this clone was seen a few times. The chain joins TRBV9 to TRBJ2-1; 9 positions agree with TRBD2. J lost 9 bases, V lost 0 bases, and 7 bases had no gene match. The CDR3 contains 15 residues. Germline V CDR1 and CDR2: SGDLS, YYNGEE. CDR3 sequence: CASSVADTAGGEQFF. The CDR3 DNA reads TGTGCCAGCAGCGTAGCTGATACAGCGGGGGGTGAGCAGTTCTTC.

The chain is built from TRBV7-8 and TRBJ2-5, with TRBD2 matching 8 bases. V gave up 1 base and J gave up 4 bases; unmatched junction bases: 8. The germline gives CDR1 SGHVS, CDR2 FQNEAQ. There are 16 residues in the CDR3. CDR3 bases: TGTGCCAGCAGCTTAGTGGCCGCGGGGGGCGTAGAGACCCAGTACTTC. It is translated as CASSLVAAGGVETQYF.

This chain connects TRBV4-1 to TRBJ2-7; 9 nucleotides align to TRBD2. The junction had 8 bases not matched to a gene; V was cut back by 2 bases and J by 6 bases. The germline V gene has CDR1 MGHRA and CDR2 YSYEKL. This CDR3 has 15 residues. Here the CDR3 DNA reads TGCGCCAGCAGCCAATCCCTAGTGCGGGAGGGCGAGCAGTACTTC. This sequence encodes CASSQSLVREGEQYF.

This rearrangement joins TRBV9 to TRBJ2-2; no definite D call. V was clipped by 0 bases and J by 0 bases, with 3 bases between them. CDR3 size: 14 residues. Germline CDR1 and CDR2: SGDLS and YYNGEE. CDR3 sequence reads: CASSVAANTGELFF. DNA of the CDR3: TGTGCCAGCAGCGTAGCGGCGAACACCGGGGAGCTGTTTTTT. Full variable domain (outside the CDR3, taken from reference TRBV9 and TRBJ2-2): DSGVTQTPKHLITATGQRVTLRCSPRSGDLSVYWYQQSLDQGLQFLIQYYNGEERAKGNILERFSAQQFPDLHSELNLSSLELGDSALYFCASSVAANTGELFFGEGSRLTVL.

This chain links TRBV28 with TRBJ1-2, with 8 bases identical to TRBD1. With 5 bases clipped from V and 6 bases from J, the junction kept 20 bases outside the gene matches. The CDR3 spans 18 residues. Germline V gene sequence: CDR1 MDHEN, CDR2 SYDVKM. The CDR3 nucleotides read TGTGCCAGCAGTCCCGCCCAAGGCGGACAGGGATGGGCCGATGGCTACACCTTC. It yields the protein CASSPAQGGQGWADGYTF.

The rearrangement links TRBV28 to TRBJ2-2; 9 bases are a match to TRBD1. This CDR3 contains 15 residues. Per germline, CDR1 MDHEN and CDR2 SYDVKM. Losses at the gene ends were 6 bases for V and 5 bases for J; bases not matched to a gene: 7. The CDR3 nucleotides read TGTGCCAGCAGCCGTCCCGGGACAGGGACCGGGGAGCTGTTTTTT. Translating it yields CASSRPGTGTGELFF. Drawing the rest from reference TRBV28 and TRBJ2-2, the complete variable domain is DVKVTQSSRYLVKRTGEKVFLECVQDMDHENMFWYRQDPGLGLRLIYFSYDVKMKEKGDIPEGYSVSREKKERFSLILESASTNQTSMYLCASSRPGTGTGELFFGEGSRLTVL.

This clone showed up just once. The CDR3 spells CASSGDRAYEQYF. The CDR3 DNA sequence: TGCGCCAGCAGCGGGGACAGGGCCTACGAGCAGTACTTC. The V gene is TRBV10-2, the J gene TRBJ2-7; 9 bases agree with TRBD1. Germline CDR1 reads WSHSY; CDR2 reads SAAADI. The CDR3 consists of 13 residues. Losses at the gene ends were 6 bases for V and 2 bases for J; bases not matched to a gene: 2.

The J gene is TRBJ1-4, the V gene TRBV19; 7 nucleotides agree with TRBD1. Germline V gives CDR1 LNHDA, CDR2 SQIVND (reference sequence). After removal of 6 bases from V and 2 bases from J, the junction contained 3 bases not matched to a gene. This CDR3 is 14 amino acids long. The CDR3 nucleotides read TGTGCCAGTAGACCGGGACAGACTAATGAAAAACTGTTTTTT. This translates into CASRPGQTNEKLFF.

J is TRBJ1-3 and V is TRBV7-9; D gene ambiguous. Trimming took off 5 bases at V and 3 bases at J, with 5 bases between the two ends. Germline assignment: CDR1 SEHNR and CDR2 FQNEAQ (reference sequence). This CDR3 comprises 12 residues. The CDR3 sequence is CASSPYGNTIYF. The DNA for the CDR3 is TGTGCCAGCAGCCCTTATGGAAACACCATATATTTT.

The chain recombines TRBV5-1 with TRBJ2-3; 12 bases are a match to TRBD2. The CDR3 loop spans 16 amino acids. Per germline, CDR1 SGHRS and CDR2 YFSETQ. The trim removed 0 bases at V and 4 bases at J, leaving 3 bases unmatched. The CDR3 loop reads CASSLGLAGDSDTQYF. The CDR3 DNA is TGCGCCAGCAGCTTGGGACTAGCGGGAGACTCAGATACGCAGTATTTT. The whole variable domain, filled in from reference TRBV5-1 and TRBJ2-3, reads KAGVTQTPRYLIKTRGQQVTLSCSPISGHRSVSWYQQTPGQGLQFLFEYFSETQRNKGNFPGRFSGRQFSNSRSEMNVSTLELGDSALYLCASSLGLAGDSDTQYFGPGTRLTVL.

The J gene is TRBJ2-3, the V gene TRBV9; 9 nucleotides line up with TRBD2. The CDR3 spans 15 residues. Germline values: CDR1 SGDLS, CDR2 YYNGEE. V trimming: 4 bases; J trimming: 6 bases; junction bases outside the gene matches: 9. CDR3 in amino acids: CASSNLAGGPDTQYF. CDR3 nucleotide sequence: TGTGCCAGCAGCAACTTGGCGGGAGGGCCGGATACGCAGTATTTT.

The chain carries TRBV2 and TRBJ2-2; 7 nucleotides agree with TRBD2. Germline V gene data show CDR1 as SNHLY and CDR2 as FYNNEI. V was clipped by 5 bases and J by 6 bases; unmatched bases: 3. The CDR3 consists of 13 residues. The CDR3 DNA sequence: TGTGCCAGCAGTACCGGGGGGTCCGGGGAGCTGTTTTTT. The encoded protein is CASSTGGSGELFF.

The rearrangement uses TRBV7-9 and TRBJ1-2, with 9 bases aligning to TRBD1. V lost 0 bases and J lost 1; bases outside the gene matches: 6. Per the germline V gene, CDR1 is SEHNR and CDR2 is FQNEAQ (reference sequence). There are 17 residues in the CDR3. The DNA for the CDR3 is TGTGCCAGCAGCTTAGCTTTACAGGGGGCGCGTAACTATGGCTACACCTTC. This translates into CASSLALQGARNYGYTF.

V gene TRBV12-3 or TRBV12-4 combines with J gene TRBJ2-3; 8 bases map to TRBD1. The CDR3 totals 12 residues. With 3 bases clipped from V and 9 bases from J, the junction kept 2 bases outside the gene matches. CDR3 loop: CASSLTGATQYF. CDR3 sequence (DNA): TGTGCCAGCAGTTTGACAGGGGCGACGCAGTATTTT.

The chain combines TRBV7-6 with TRBJ2-3; D possibly corresponds to TRBD1 (6 bases). The V and J ends lost 1 base and 1 base respectively, with 12 bases between them. CDR1 and CDR2 from the germline V gene are SGHVS and FNYEAQ. This CDR3 region has 16 residues. CDR3 protein: CASSLVRSGGTDTQYF. The CDR3 region has the DNA TGTGCCAGCAGCTTAGTTAGGTCAGGGGGCACAGATACGCAGTATTTT.

The chain carries TRBV4-3 and TRBJ1-2; maybe TRBD1 (6 bases). Germline CDR1 is LGHNA and CDR2 is YSLEER. With 4 bases removed from V and 8 bases from J, the gap between germline ends came to 20 bases. The CDR3 spans 15 residues. Here the CDR3 reads CASSPQVGPTGGYTF. For the CDR3, the DNA is TGCGCCAGCAGCCCCCAGGTAGGGCCGACAGGCGGCTACACCTTC.

The chain links TRBV6-5 to TRBJ1-5; TRBD1 matches at 9 bases. This CDR3 is 14 amino acids long. Germline lookup yields CDR1 MNHEY and CDR2 SVGAGI. Trimming took 6 bases from V and 4 from J; bases not matched to a gene: 4. CDR3 sequence reads: CASSRDRANQPQHF. The DNA for the CDR3 is TGTGCCAGCAGCAGGGACAGGGCGAATCAGCCCCAGCATTTT.

This clone was seen a handful of times. The chain employs TRBV7-3 and TRBJ2-5; D unresolved. V was trimmed by 3 bases and J by 0 bases, leaving 8 bases between them. CDR1 and CDR2 (germline): SGHTA, FQGTGA. The CDR3 loop spans 14 amino acids. CDR3 DNA sequence: TGTGCCAGCAGCTTGAACAGCTACCAAGAGACCCAGTACTTC. It translates to CASSLNSYQETQYF.

This clone was picked up one time. This chain uses TRBV5-8 with TRBJ1-5; 10 bases are shared with TRBD1. The CDR3 runs 14 residues. From germline, CDR1 is SGHTS and CDR2 YDEGEE. The trim removed 4 bases at V and 6 bases at J, leaving 4 bases unmatched. The CDR3, as DNA: TGTGCCAGCAGCCATCGACAGGGGGCTCAGCCCCAGCATTTT. It specifies CASSHRQGAQPQHF.

This chain links TRBV7-9 with TRBJ2-3; a possible D gene is TRBD1 (6 bases). The CDR3 has 14 amino acids. Trimming took off 4 bases at V and 2 bases at J, with 10 bases between the two ends. Per the germline V gene, CDR1 is SEHNR and CDR2 is FQNEAQ (reference sequence). CDR3 loop: CASSYQGTTDTQYF. The CDR3, as DNA: TGTGCCAGCAGCTACCAGGGGACCACAGATACGCAGTATTTT.

This clone is a singleton in its sample. The chain couples TRBV9 to TRBJ2-1; 7 nucleotides agree with TRBD2. The J segment lost 9 bases and the V segment lost 5 bases, leaving 8 bases of the junction unmatched. The germline V gene encodes CDR1 SGDLS and CDR2 YYNGEE. The CDR3 totals 13 residues. The CDR3 region is CASSGAGVPEQFF. Written as DNA, the CDR3 is TGTGCCAGCAGTGGGGCGGGAGTACCTGAGCAGTTCTTC. The complete variable domain, with remaining parts taken from reference TRBV9 and TRBJ2-1, reads DSGVTQTPKHLITATGQRVTLRCSPRSGDLSVYWYQQSLDQGLQFLIQYYNGEERAKGNILERFSAQQFPDLHSELNLSSLELGDSALYFCASSGAGVPEQFFGPGTRLTVL.